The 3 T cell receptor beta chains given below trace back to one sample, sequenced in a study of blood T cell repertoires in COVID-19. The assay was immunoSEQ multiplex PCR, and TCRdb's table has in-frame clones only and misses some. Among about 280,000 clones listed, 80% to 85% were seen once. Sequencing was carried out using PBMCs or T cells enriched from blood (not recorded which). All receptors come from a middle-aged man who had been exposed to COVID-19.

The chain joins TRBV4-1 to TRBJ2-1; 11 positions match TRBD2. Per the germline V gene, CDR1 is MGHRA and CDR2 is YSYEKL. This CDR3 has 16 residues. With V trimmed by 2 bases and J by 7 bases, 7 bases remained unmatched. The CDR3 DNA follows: TGCGCCAGCAGCCAAATAGCGGGAGGGCCTAAGAATGAGCAGTTCTTC. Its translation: CASSQIAGGPKNEQFF.

Here the CDR3 DNA reads TGTGCCACCAAGCCGGGGGAGACTCGGTACGAGCAGTACTTC. Translation gives CATKPGETRYEQYF. The chain couples TRBV15 to TRBJ2-7, with a possible D match to TRBD2 (6 bases). The V end lost 7 bases, the J end lost 4 bases, and 17 bases lay between the germline ends. CDR1 and CDR2 (germline): LNHNV, YYDKDF (reference sequence). The CDR3 is 14 residues long.

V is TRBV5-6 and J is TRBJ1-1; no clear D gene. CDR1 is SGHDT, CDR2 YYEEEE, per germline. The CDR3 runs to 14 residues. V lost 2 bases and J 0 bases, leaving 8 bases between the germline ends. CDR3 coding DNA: TGTGCCAGCAGCTTCACTGCAATGAACACTGAAGCTTTCTTT. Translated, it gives CASSFTAMNTEAFF.